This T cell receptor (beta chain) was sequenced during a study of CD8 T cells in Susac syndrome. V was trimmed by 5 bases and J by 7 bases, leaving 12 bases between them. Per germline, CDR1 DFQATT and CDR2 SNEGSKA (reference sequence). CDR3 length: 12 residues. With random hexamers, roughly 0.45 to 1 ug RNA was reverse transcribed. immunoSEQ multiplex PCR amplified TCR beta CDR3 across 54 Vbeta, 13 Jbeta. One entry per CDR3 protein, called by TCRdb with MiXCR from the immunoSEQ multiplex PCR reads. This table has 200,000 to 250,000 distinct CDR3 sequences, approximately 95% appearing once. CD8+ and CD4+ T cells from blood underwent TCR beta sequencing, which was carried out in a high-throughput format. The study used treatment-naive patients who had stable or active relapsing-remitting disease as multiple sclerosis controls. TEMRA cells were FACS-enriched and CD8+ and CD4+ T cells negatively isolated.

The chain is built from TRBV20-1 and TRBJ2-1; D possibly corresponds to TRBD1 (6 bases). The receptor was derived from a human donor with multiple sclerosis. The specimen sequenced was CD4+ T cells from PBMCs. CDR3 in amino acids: CSASPRGNEQFF. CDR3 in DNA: TGCAGTGCTTCACCGAGGGGGAATGAGCAGTTCTTC.